A single sample is the source of the 31 T cell receptor beta chains below, sequenced in a study of blood T cell repertoires in COVID-19. TCRdb's copy holds only in-frame clones and misses some; the assay was immunoSEQ multiplex PCR. The sample has more than 110,000 clones, roughly 85% seen once. Material for sequencing was peripheral blood. The receptors stem from a man in his 60s with acute or convalescent COVID-19.

The chain has TRBV6-5 and TRBJ1-5; D gene unclear. CDR1 and CDR2 (germline): MNHEY, SVGAGI. With 6 bases removed from V and 6 bases from J, the gap between germline ends came to 12 bases. There are 13 residues in the CDR3. CDR3 nucleotide sequence: TGTGCCAGCAGGGCGGGCCTGGGTCAGCCCCAGCATTTT. Amino acids: CASRAGLGQPQHF.

This clone appeared once. The same CDR3 can be traced to other DNA sequences in this sample. The genes are TRBV5-1 and TRBJ2-7; possibly TRBD2 for D (8 bases). Germline assignment: CDR1 SGHRS and CDR2 YFSETQ. V gave up 0 bases and J gave up 2 bases, with 12 bases separating them. CDR3 size: 15 residues. The CDR3 DNA follows: TGCGCCAGCAGCTTGGTTAGCGGGACAGCCTACGAGCAGTACTTC. This gives the protein CASSLVSGTAYEQYF.

The chain employs TRBV28 and TRBJ1-1, with TRBD1 matching over 10 bases. Germline CDR1 reads MDHEN; CDR2 reads SYDVKM. V shed 5 bases, J shed 1 base, and the junction held 4 bases outside the gene matches. The CDR3 extends over 15 amino acids. The DNA for the CDR3 is TGTGCCAGCAGTCCGACAGGGGGCCCGAACACTGAAGCTTTCTTT. It encodes CASSPTGGPNTEAFF.

The chain links TRBV28 to TRBJ1-5, with a weak D call TRBD1 (6 bases). Deletions cut 5 bases from V and 6 bases from J, with 14 bases between. The CDR3 has 14 residues. The germline gives CDR1 MDHEN, CDR2 SYDVKM. The CDR3 DNA follows: TGTGCCAGCAGTCGGAGACAGGCGGGTCAGCCCCAGCATTTT. The encoded protein is CASSRRQAGQPQHF.

This clone was seen only once. The chain has TRBV3-1 (or the pseudogene TRBV3-2) and TRBJ1-3; 10 nucleotides agree with TRBD1. CDR3 length: 17 amino acids. Trimming removed 2 bases from V and 4 bases from J; junction bases left unmatched: 8. Germline V gives CDR1 LGHDT, CDR2 YNNKEL (reference sequence). The DNA of the CDR3 is TGTGCCAGCAGCCAACTCACGACAGGGGGCGAAGGAAACACCATATATTTT. The encoded protein is CASSQLTTGGEGNTIYF.

The chain has TRBV4-3 and TRBJ2-2; 8 bases match TRBD1. The CDR3 contains 15 residues. From germline, CDR1 is LGHNA and CDR2 YSLEER. V shed 2 bases, J shed 5 bases, and the junction held 4 bases outside the gene matches. The CDR3 nucleotides read TGCGCCAGCAGCCAATCGCACAGGGGGACCGGGGAGCTGTTTTTT. Residues: CASSQSHRGTGELFF.

In its sample, this clone was seen a few times. The chain is built from TRBV9 and TRBJ2-3, with D unclear. This CDR3 contains 14 residues. Trimming removed 0 bases at V and 5 bases at J, with 10 bases between. Germline CDR1 is SGDLS and CDR2 is YYNGEE. In nucleotides, the CDR3 is TGTGCCAGCAGCGTAGAGTCTAGTAGAGATACGCAGTATTTT. Translating it yields CASSVESSRDTQYF.

There are a few counts of this clone. J is TRBJ2-1 and V is TRBV5-1; no definite D call. CDR3 length: 13 residues. Germline CDR1 and CDR2: SGHRS and YFSETQ. V dropped 1 base and J dropped 3 bases, with 5 bases sitting between them. As DNA, the CDR3 is TGCGCCAGCAGCTTGTACAGCTACAATGAGCAGTTCTTC. Its translation is CASSLYSYNEQFF.

This clone was seen a handful of times. The V call is TRBV4-2, the J call TRBJ2-7; D gene unclear. V was cut by 1 base and J by 4 bases, with 11 bases left in between. CDR1 and CDR2 (germline): LGHNA, YNFKEQ. The CDR3 runs 14 residues. The CDR3 loop reads CASSQGADVYEQYF. The CDR3 coding sequence is TGTGCCAGCAGCCAAGGGGCAGACGTGTACGAGCAGTACTTC.

V usage is TRBV28 and J usage is TRBJ2-1; the match to TRBD2 covers 13 bases. The CDR3 is 16 residues long. V dropped 4 bases and J dropped 8; count of bases not matched to a gene: 8. CDR1 and CDR2 (germline): MDHEN, SYDVKM. The CDR3 coding sequence is TGTGCCAGCAGTTCGGCCGGGACTAGCGGGATCCATGAGCAGTTCTTC. It is translated as CASSSAGTSGIHEQFF.

The genes are TRBV14 and TRBJ2-7; 7 nucleotides match TRBD1. Germline CDR1 SGHDN, CDR2 FVKESK. This CDR3 is 14 amino acids long. With V trimmed by 1 base and J by 7 bases, 7 bases remained unmatched. CDR3 DNA: TGTGCCAGCAGCCAAGGGACAGGAAGGTTGGAGCAGTACTTC. Protein: CASSQGTGRLEQYF.

V and J are TRBV6-6 and TRBJ1-1; no reliable D call. The V end was cut by 5 bases, the J end by 4 bases, with 20 bases between. In germline, CDR1 is MNHNY, CDR2 SVGAGI (reference sequence). This CDR3 has 16 amino acids. CDR3: CASSLRRGRYLTEAFF. The CDR3 DNA is TGTGCCAGCAGTCTTCGGAGAGGGAGGTATCTCACTGAAGCTTTCTTT.

The chain employs TRBV28 and TRBJ1-4; no firm D call. Deletions cut 3 bases from V and 0 bases from J, with 5 bases between. The CDR3 has 14 amino acids. CDR1 is MDHEN, CDR2 SYDVKM, per germline. The CDR3 DNA is TGTGCCAGCAGTTTGCGGTCAACTAATGAAAAACTGTTTTTT. This codes for CASSLRSTNEKLFF.

V is TRBV11-3 and J is TRBJ2-5; a weak D match, TRBD2 (6 bases). The CDR3 covers 13 residues. Looked up from germline, CDR1 is SGHNT and CDR2 is YENEEA. V was cut by 1 base and J by 4 bases, with 7 bases left in between. CDR3 sequence (DNA): TGTGCCAGCAGCTTAGGGGGAGGAGAGACCCAGTACTTC. It encodes CASSLGGGETQYF. Combining the CDR3 with reference TRBV11-3 and TRBJ2-5 gives the whole variable domain EAGVVQSPRYKIIEKKQPVAFWCNPISGHNTLYWYLQNLGQGPELLIRYENEEAVDDSQLPKDRFSAERLKGVDSTLKIQPAELGDSAVYLCASSLGGGETQYFGPGTRLLVL.

The genes are TRBV18 and TRBJ1-1, with D unresolved. This CDR3 is built from 15 residues. V lost 1 base to trimming and J lost 0 bases, with 9 bases between them. Germline V CDR1 and CDR2: KGHSH, LQKENI. The CDR3 loop is CASSPLRVMNTEAFF. In nucleotides, the CDR3 is TGTGCCAGCTCACCACTGCGGGTGATGAACACTGAAGCTTTCTTT. Combining the CDR3 with reference TRBV18 and TRBJ1-1 gives the whole variable domain NAGVMQNPRHLVRRRGQEARLRCSPMKGHSHVYWYRQLPEEGLKFMVYLQKENIIDESGMPKERFSAEFPKEGPSILRIQQVVRGDSAAYFCASSPLRVMNTEAFFGQGTRLTVV.

As for this clone: One end of the junction varies from germline; a read error may be responsible. This rearrangement joins TRBV4-1 to TRBJ1-1; D may be TRBD1 (6 bases). The length of the CDR3 is 15 residues. Germline V lookup: CDR1 MGHRA, CDR2 YSYEKL. In nucleotides, the CDR3 is TGCGCCAGCAGCTTAGGACAGACCCTGAATACTGAAGCTTTCTTT. Amino acids: CASSLGQTLNTEAFF.

The CDR3 DNA follows: TGCGCCAGCAGCTTGCGGGAGGTGGTTTACGAGCAGTACTTC. It yields the protein CASSLREVVYEQYF. The V and J genes are TRBV5-1 and TRBJ2-7; 7 nucleotides agree with TRBD2. There are 14 residues in the CDR3. After removal of 1 base from V and 4 bases from J, the junction contained 5 bases not matched to a gene. Germline V lookup: CDR1 SGHRS, CDR2 YFSETQ.

As regards this clone: Distinct nucleotide sequences in the sample also encode this CDR3. V usage is TRBV5-1 and J usage is TRBJ1-1; no clear D. This CDR3 comprises 14 residues. The germline V gene has CDR1 SGHRS and CDR2 YFSETQ. V lost 0 bases to trimming and J lost 2 bases, with 8 bases between them. The CDR3 region is CASSLDRGNTEAFF. The DNA for the CDR3 is TGCGCCAGCAGCTTGGATCGGGGTAACACTGAAGCTTTCTTT.

This clone was picked up a small number of times. Other DNA sequences from this sample encode an identical CDR3 as well. Here the CDR3 DNA reads TGTGCCAGCAGCTTAGAACAGTATAATTCACCCCTCCACTTT. Its translation is CASSLEQYNSPLHF. V gene TRBV7-9 combines with J gene TRBJ1-6; no firm D call. The germline V gene has CDR1 SEHNR and CDR2 FQNEAQ (reference sequence). V was shortened by 1 base and J by 4 bases, with 5 bases between the two germline ends. The CDR3 has 14 residues.

CDR3 region: CASSLALGLTRGYTF. CDR3 DNA: TGTGCCAGCAGCTTGGCGCTCGGATTAACTAGGGGCTACACCTTC. J is TRBJ1-2 and V is TRBV5-6; no definite D call. Germline CDR1 and CDR2: SGHDT and YYEEEE. V was cut by 0 bases and J by 8 bases, with 17 bases left in between. CDR3 length: 15 residues.

V is TRBV10-3 and J is TRBJ1-3; no definite D call. The CDR3 runs to 16 residues. V lost 0 bases and J 4 bases, leaving 13 bases between the germline ends. The germline V gene has CDR1 ENHRY and CDR2 SYGVKD. The CDR3 DNA sequence: TGTGCCATCAGTGAGTCGGAGGGAATCAGCGGAAACACCATATATTTT. It codes for CAISESEGISGNTIYF.

This clone turned up a few times. This chain joins TRBV7-9 and TRBJ1-1, with D uncertain. CDR1 and CDR2 (germline): SEHNR, FQNEAQ (reference sequence). The V end was cut by 3 bases, the J end by 1 base, with 9 bases between. The CDR3 contains 14 residues. The CDR3 reads CASSFSGRNTEAFF. The CDR3, as DNA: TGTGCCAGCAGCTTCTCGGGTAGGAACACTGAAGCTTTCTTT.

CDR3 sequence: CASTTQGRVAFF. Written as DNA, the CDR3 is TGTGCCAGCACCACCCAGGGAAGAGTAGCTTTCTTT. The V call is TRBV6-5, the J call TRBJ1-1; D perhaps matches TRBD1 (5 bases). Germline V gene lookup returns CDR1 MNHEY and CDR2 SVGAGI. The CDR3 loop spans 12 amino acids. Trimming pared 7 bases from V and 10 bases from J, leaving 16 bases between.

This clone was picked up a small number of times. The rearrangement links TRBV27 to TRBJ2-7, with 10 bases identical to TRBD2. The germline V gene has CDR1 MNHEY and CDR2 SMNVEV (reference sequence). V was pared by 2 bases and J by 7 bases, with 8 bases of the junction left unmatched. CDR3 length: 15 residues. The CDR3 bases are TGTGCCAGCAGTTTAATGACTAGCGGGTCCCTTGAGCAGTACTTC. Translating it yields CASSLMTSGSLEQYF.

The chain uses TRBV28 and TRBJ1-2; TRBD1 matches 8 bases. V trimming: 7 bases; J trimming: 4 bases; junction bases outside the gene matches: 8. The germline CDR1 and CDR2 sequences are MDHEN and SYDVKM. This CDR3 has 14 residues. CDR3 amino acids: CASTPGQAPYGYTF. DNA of the CDR3: TGTGCCAGCACCCCGGGACAGGCCCCCTATGGCTACACCTTC.

The chain uses TRBV9 and TRBJ2-5, with 9 nucleotides matching TRBD2. V trimming: 3 bases; J trimming: 4 bases; junction bases outside the gene matches: 7. The CDR3 loop spans 15 amino acids. Germline values: CDR1 SGDLS, CDR2 YYNGEE. The DNA for the CDR3 is TGTGCCAGCAGCGGTAGCGGGAGAGGGGGAGAGACCCAGTACTTC. This codes for CASSGSGRGGETQYF.

The chain has TRBV5-5 and TRBJ2-7; D perhaps matches TRBD2 (5 bases). CDR1 SGHKS and CDR2 YYEKEE come from the germline V gene (reference sequence). V lost 6 bases and J lost 6, with 10 bases in between. This CDR3 is 11 amino acids long. The chain's CDR3 is CASTLRAEQYF. The DNA of the CDR3 is TGTGCCAGCACGCTGCGGGCCGAGCAGTACTTC.

V gene TRBV28 combines with J gene TRBJ1-5, with D perhaps matching TRBD1 (5 bases). Looked up from germline, CDR1 is MDHEN and CDR2 is SYDVKM. Trimming took 3 bases from V and 2 from J, leaving 17 bases between them. CDR3 length equals 17 residues. The CDR3 DNA reads TGTGCCAGCAGTTTTGGATGGCAGGGCGAGCGCAATCAGCCCCAGCATTTT. This translates into CASSFGWQGERNQPQHF.

This clone has a handful of counts. The chain links TRBV3-1 (or the pseudogene TRBV3-2) to TRBJ2-1, with 7 bases that match TRBD1. V lost 3 bases, J lost 14 bases, and 10 bases stayed unmatched. Germline-derived CDR1 and CDR2 are LGHDT and YNNKEL (reference sequence). The CDR3 sequence is 13 residues long. CDR3 DNA: TGTGCCAGCAGCCAGATGGAGACGACAGGGAAGTTCTTC. Amino acid sequence: CASSQMETTGKFF.

This clone has more than one count but fewer than ten. This chain links TRBV28 with TRBJ2-2; D gene ambiguous. There are 13 residues in the CDR3. Trimming removed 3 bases from V and 5 bases from J, with 7 bases in between. Germline V lookup: CDR1 MDHEN, CDR2 SYDVKM. CDR3 protein: CASSFPQTGELFF. CDR3 coding DNA: TGTGCCAGCAGTTTTCCCCAGACCGGGGAGCTGTTTTTT.

The chain carries TRBV4-3 and TRBJ2-7; 11 nucleotides align to TRBD2. Per the germline V gene, CDR1 is LGHNA and CDR2 is YSLEER. The CDR3 is 15 residues long. V trimming: 4 bases; J trimming: 3 bases; junction bases outside the gene matches: 5. DNA of the CDR3: TGCGCCAGCAGCCGACTAGCGGGGCTGGACTACGAGCAGTACTTC. Translated, it gives CASSRLAGLDYEQYF.